This passage covers 15 T cell receptor beta chains from one sample sequenced in a study of radiotherapy plus CTLA-4 blockade in lung cancer. The assay was immunoSEQ multiplex PCR, and TCRdb's table has in-frame clones only and misses some. Of about 31,000 clones in the sample, 70% to 80% were seen once. Sequenced here: peripheral blood, sampled from a patient treated with radiotherapy plus ipilimumab. The receptors originated from a human donor with non-small cell lung cancer who had stable disease on radiotherapy plus ipilimumab.

The rearrangement links TRBV28 to TRBJ2-7; no reliable D call. The CDR3 is 12 amino acids. V was pared by 2 bases and J by 3 bases, with 5 bases between. Germline-derived CDR1 and CDR2 are MDHEN and SYDVKM. The CDR3 DNA reads TGTGCCAGCAGTTTACCTGGCTACGAGCAGTACGTC. Translation: CASSLPGYEQYV.

This chain uses TRBV7-9 with TRBJ2-2, with D perhaps TRBD2 (6 bases). CDR1 and CDR2 from the germline V gene are SEHNR and FQNEAQ (reference sequence). Trimming stripped 1 base from V and 7 bases from J, with 16 bases between. The CDR3 consists of 16 residues. CDR3 sequence: CASSLDRGSYYGELFF. As DNA, the CDR3 is TGTGCCAGCAGCTTAGACCGGGGGTCATACTACGGGGAGCTGTTTTTT.

The chain has TRBV11-2 and TRBJ1-2, with no clear D. V lost 0 bases, J lost 3 bases, and 11 bases lay in between. The CDR3 runs 15 residues. CDR1 and CDR2 (germline): SGHAT, FQNNGV. CDR3 protein: CASSLDLGDYYGYTF. The DNA of the CDR3 is TGTGCCAGCAGCTTAGATCTCGGGGATTACTATGGCTACACCTTC.

This clone was detected once. The chain uses TRBV2 and TRBJ2-1; tentatively, D is TRBD2 (5 bases). The CDR3 has 19 amino acids. V lost 6 bases, J lost 0 bases, and 24 bases lay in between. CDR1 and CDR2 (germline): SNHLY, FYNNEI. The CDR3 region has the DNA TGTGCCAGCAGCCCCCCCGGACTCGATCAACCTAGCTCCTACAATGAGCAGTTCTTC. It is translated as CASSPPGLDQPSSYNEQFF.

J is TRBJ2-5 and V is TRBV9; 12 bases map to TRBD2. The CDR3 is 15 residues long. The germline V gene has CDR1 SGDLS and CDR2 YYNGEE. Losses at the gene ends were 2 bases for V and 4 bases for J; bases not matched to a gene: 3. CDR3 sequence reads: CASSVSGLAGETQYF. The CDR3 coding sequence is TGTGCCAGCAGCGTCTCGGGACTAGCGGGAGAGACCCAGTACTTC.

This chain uses TRBV5-1 with TRBJ1-6, with 8 bases matching TRBD1. Unmatched junction bases numbered 9, after V lost 4 bases and J lost 6 bases. The CDR3 extends over 16 amino acids. Germline assignment: CDR1 SGHRS and CDR2 YFSETQ. CDR3 in DNA: TGCGCCAGCAGCCGGGCAGGGGGCGCAGGTAATTCACCCCTCCACTTT. It specifies CASSRAGGAGNSPLHF.

The chain joins TRBV27 to TRBJ2-3; TRBD2 matches 9 bases. CDR3 length: 15 amino acids. V lost 6 bases to trimming and J lost 7 bases; unmatched junction nucleotides: 11. Germline lookup yields CDR1 MNHEY and CDR2 SMNVEV (reference sequence). CDR3: CASSPRAGGGNTQYF. Here the CDR3 DNA reads TGTGCCAGCAGCCCCCGAGCGGGGGGTGGTAATACGCAGTATTTT.

The chain uses TRBV11-2 and TRBJ2-7; 9 nucleotides match TRBD2. Trimming at V came to 5 bases and at J to 3 bases, leaving 8 bases not matched to a gene. In germline, CDR1 is SGHAT, CDR2 FQNNGV. There are 15 residues in the CDR3. This chain's CDR3 is CASSTSGGSHYEQYV. In DNA, the CDR3 is TGTGCCAGCAGCACCAGCGGGGGGTCACACTACGAGCAGTACGTC.

The rearrangement uses TRBV6-5 and TRBJ1-2, with D unresolved. The CDR3 spans 13 residues. Looked up from germline, CDR1 is MNHEY and CDR2 is SVGAGI. Trimming removed 6 bases from V and 4 bases from J, with 12 bases in between. DNA for the CDR3: TGTGCCAGCAGCCGAATCGATACCTATGGCTACACCTTC. It is translated as CASSRIDTYGYTF.

V is TRBV5-1 and J is TRBJ1-5; 7 bases agree with TRBD1. CDR1 SGHRS and CDR2 YFSETQ come from the germline V gene. This CDR3 region has 14 residues. The junction had 4 bases not matched to a gene; V was cut back by 1 base and J by 6 bases. This chain's CDR3 is CASSLMPGGQPQHF. CDR3 DNA: TGCGCCAGCAGCTTGATGCCAGGGGGTCAGCCCCAGCATTTT.

The V gene is TRBV9, the J gene TRBJ2-2; 7 bases match TRBD1. The V and J ends lost 4 bases and 6 bases, in that order; junction bases with no gene match: 6. The V gene's germline CDR1 is SGDLS and CDR2 YYNGEE. This CDR3 has 14 residues. In nucleotides, the CDR3 is TGTGCCAGCAGCCCCGGGACAGTCCCCGGGGAGCTGTTTTTT. Protein sequence: CASSPGTVPGELFF.

The V call is TRBV4-1, the J call TRBJ2-3; D might be TRBD2 (6 bases). Germline values: CDR1 MGHRA, CDR2 YSYEKL. With 0 bases removed from V and 4 bases from J, the gap between germline ends came to 11 bases. The CDR3 contains 15 residues. The CDR3 nucleotides read TGCGCCAGCAGCCAAGAGGGGCCGGGGGCAGATACGCAGTATTTT. It encodes CASSQEGPGADTQYF.

The J gene is TRBJ2-7, the V gene TRBV9, with D possibly TRBD2 on 5 matching bases. The germline gives CDR1 SGDLS, CDR2 YYNGEE. This CDR3 region has 11 residues. CDR3 amino acids: CASTSPRVGNV. Written as DNA, the CDR3 is TGTGCCAGCACCTCCCCCCGAGTCGGGAACGTC.

The chain employs TRBV7-8 and TRBJ2-7; TRBD1 aligns across 9 bases. CDR1 SGHVS and CDR2 FQNEAQ come from the germline V gene. The junction had 8 bases not matched to a gene; V was cut back by 1 base and J by 7 bases. This CDR3 has 15 amino acids. The CDR3 sequence is CASSLDADRGQEQYV. The CDR3 DNA reads as TGTGCCAGCAGCTTAGATGCGGACAGGGGTCAAGAGCAGTACGTC.

This clone was counted a few times. The V gene is TRBV5-6, the J gene TRBJ1-2; D is unclear. CDR3 size: 15 residues. CDR1 and CDR2 (germline): SGHDT, YYEEEE. The V gene lost 0 bases and the J gene lost 6 bases, with 15 bases spanning the gap. The CDR3 nucleotides read TGTGCCAGCAGCTTGGAAGGGTTAACTTACGATGGCTACACCTTC. Its translation: CASSLEGLTYDGYTF.